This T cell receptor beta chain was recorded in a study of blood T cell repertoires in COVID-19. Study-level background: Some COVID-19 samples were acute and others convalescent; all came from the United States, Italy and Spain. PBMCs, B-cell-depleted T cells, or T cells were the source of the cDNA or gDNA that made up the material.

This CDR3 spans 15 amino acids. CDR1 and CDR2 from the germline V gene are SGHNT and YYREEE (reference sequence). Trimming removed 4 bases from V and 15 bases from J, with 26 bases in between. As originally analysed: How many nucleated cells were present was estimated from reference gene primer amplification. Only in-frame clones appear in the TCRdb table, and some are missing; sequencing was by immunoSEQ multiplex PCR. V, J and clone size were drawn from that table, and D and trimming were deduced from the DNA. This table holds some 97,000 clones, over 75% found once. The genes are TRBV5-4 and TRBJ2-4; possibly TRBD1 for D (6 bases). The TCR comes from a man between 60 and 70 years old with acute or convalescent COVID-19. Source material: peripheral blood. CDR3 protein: CASSRGGAGVEVAYF. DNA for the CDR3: TGTGCCAGCAGCCGAGGGGGAGCAGGGGTAGAGGTGGCGTACTTC.